One sample yielded the 12 T cell receptor beta chains listed below, sequenced in a study of blood T cells in healthy people across ages. Sample-barcoded 5' priming and a J-beta primer mix drove a second PCR of roughly 6 to 12 cycles. Using its own MiXCR run on the 5' RACE reads, TCRdb lists one record per CDR3 protein. The sample holds approximately 670,000 distinct CDR3 sequences, around 43% seen once. Sample: blood. Every receptor here comes from a man older than 75 in good health.

The chain recombines TRBV5-1 with TRBJ2-2; 10 bases line up with TRBD1. CDR1 is SGHRS and CDR2 is YFSETQ in the germline V gene. The J segment lost 4 bases and the V segment lost 3 bases, leaving 12 bases of the junction unmatched. The CDR3 is made up of 18 amino acids. Here the CDR3 reads CASSSGQGVKPSTGELFF. The CDR3 DNA is TGCGCCAGCAGCTCCGGACAGGGGGTAAAACCGAGCACCGGGGAGCTGTTTTTT.

In its sample, this clonotype was seen a few times. V usage is TRBV18 and J usage is TRBJ2-5, with 10 bases identical to TRBD1. After removal of 3 bases from V and 9 bases from J, the junction contained 7 bases not matched to a gene. CDR3 length equals 14 residues. Looked up from germline, CDR1 is KGHSH and CDR2 is LQKENI. The CDR3 DNA is TGTGCCAGCTCACCTAGCGGGACAGGGGAGGCCCAGTACTTC. It specifies CASSPSGTGEAQYF.

The chain joins TRBV7-3 to TRBJ2-7; no firm D call. CDR1 is SGHTA and CDR2 is FQGTGA in the germline V gene. With 5 bases removed from V and 0 bases from J, the gap between germline ends came to 8 bases. The CDR3 runs to 13 residues. In DNA form, the CDR3 reads TGTGCCAGCAGCGTAGAAAACTCCTACGAGCAGTACTTC. Its translation: CASSVENSYEQYF.

This clonotype was seen a handful of times. The V gene is TRBV30, the J gene TRBJ1-6; 8 nucleotides agree with TRBD1. Germline V gives CDR1 GTSNPN, CDR2 SVGIG (reference sequence). The CDR3 spans 14 residues. V dropped 8 bases and J dropped 9; count of bases not matched to a gene: 12. The CDR3 loop reads CARKLTGGASPLHF. CDR3 in DNA: TGTGCCCGAAAGCTAACAGGGGGGGCTTCACCCCTCCACTTT.

This clonotype was detected a few times. The chain links TRBV10-3 to TRBJ2-7; D may correspond to TRBD1 or TRBD2 (6 bases each). Trimming took 10 bases from V and 0 from J, leaving 16 bases between them. This CDR3 has 14 residues. CDR1 and CDR2 (germline): ENHRY, SYGVKD. CDR3 residues: CASRKGGFSYEQYF. CDR3 nucleotides: TGTGCCAGTCGGAAGGGGGGATTCTCCTACGAGCAGTACTTC.

This clonotype was observed a few times. This rearrangement joins TRBV6-5 to TRBJ2-5, with D unclear. This CDR3 has 14 residues. Per germline, CDR1 MNHEY and CDR2 SVGAGI. Trimming left V 2 bases short and J 1 base short, with 8 bases between. The CDR3: CASSYRRTQETQYF. Here the CDR3 DNA reads TGTGCCAGCAGTTACCGACGGACCCAAGAGACCCAGTACTTC.

This clonotype was detected many times. The chain joins TRBV7-2 to TRBJ2-4; the D call may be TRBD1 or TRBD2 (5 bases each). The V gene lost 7 bases and the J gene lost 9 bases, with 16 bases spanning the gap. This CDR3 has 13 residues. Per the germline V gene, CDR1 is SGHTA and CDR2 is FQGNSA. This chain's CDR3 is CASTEGTSSIQYF. CDR3 DNA sequence: TGTGCCAGCACGGAAGGGACCTCAAGCATTCAGTACTTC.

The J gene is TRBJ2-7, the V gene TRBV3-1; possible D gene TRBD1, 5 bases. Looked up from germline, CDR1 is LGHDT and CDR2 is YNNKEL (reference sequence). The CDR3 runs 16 residues. The V and J ends lost 3 bases and 3 bases respectively, with 18 bases between them. This CDR3 reads CASSQAVRATGYEQYF. CDR3 coding DNA: TGTGCCAGCAGCCAGGCTGTCAGGGCCACCGGCTACGAGCAGTACTTC.

V and J are TRBV20-1 and TRBJ2-5, with 12 positions matching TRBD2. After removal of 5 bases from V and 3 bases from J, the junction contained 1 base not matched to a gene. The germline V gene encodes CDR1 DFQATT and CDR2 SNEGSKA (reference sequence). CDR3 length: 13 amino acids. In nucleotides, the CDR3 is TGCAGTGCTTGGACTAGCGGGAAAGAGACCCAGTACTTC. This translates into CSAWTSGKETQYF.

V is TRBV20-1 and J is TRBJ2-7; D call uncertain. The CDR3 has 11 amino acids. The V gene lost 3 bases and the J gene lost 3 bases, with 6 bases spanning the gap. The germline CDR1 and CDR2 sequences are DFQATT and SNEGSKA (reference sequence). The CDR3: CSASGNYEQYF. CDR3 nucleotides: TGCAGTGCTAGTGGTAACTACGAGCAGTACTTC.

This clonotype turned up a few times. The rearrangement links TRBV4-3 to TRBJ1-1; D gene unclear. The CDR3 runs 13 residues. Germline lookup yields CDR1 LGHNA and CDR2 YSLEER. V dropped 7 bases and J dropped 0 bases, with 9 bases sitting between them. The chain's CDR3 is CASTSSVNTEAFF. The CDR3 DNA follows: TGCGCCAGCACCTCAAGTGTGAACACTGAAGCTTTCTTT.

This clonotype was counted ten times or more. V gene TRBV20-1 combines with J gene TRBJ1-5; TRBD1 might be the D (5 bases). This CDR3 comprises 13 residues. Trimming removed 3 bases from V and 5 bases from J, with 11 bases in between. Germline loops: CDR1 DFQATT, CDR2 SNEGSKA (reference sequence). CDR3 in amino acids: CSASIPGDQPQHF. The CDR3 bases are TGCAGTGCTAGTATACCGGGGGATCAGCCCCAGCATTTT.